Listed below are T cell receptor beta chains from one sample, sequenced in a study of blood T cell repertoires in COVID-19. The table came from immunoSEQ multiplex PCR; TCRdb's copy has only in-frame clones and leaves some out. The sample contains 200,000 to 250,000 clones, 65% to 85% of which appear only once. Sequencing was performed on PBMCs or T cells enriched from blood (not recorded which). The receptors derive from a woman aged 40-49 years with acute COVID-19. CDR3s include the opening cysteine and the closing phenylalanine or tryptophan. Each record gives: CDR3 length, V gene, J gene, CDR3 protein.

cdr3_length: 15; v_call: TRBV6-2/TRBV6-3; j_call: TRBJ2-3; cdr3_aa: CASSSGRSSTDTQYF
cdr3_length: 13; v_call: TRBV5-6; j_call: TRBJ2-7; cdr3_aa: CASGRPGQGGQYF
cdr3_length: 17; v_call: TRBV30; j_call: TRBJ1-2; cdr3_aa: CAWSSGRQVGLNYGYTF
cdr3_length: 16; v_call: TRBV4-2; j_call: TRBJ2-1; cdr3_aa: CASSQERAGIYNEQFF
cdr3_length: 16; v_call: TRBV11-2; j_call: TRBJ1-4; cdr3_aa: CASSPLGGATNEKLFF
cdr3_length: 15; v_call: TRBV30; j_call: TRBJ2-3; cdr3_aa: CAWSVRGGAADTQYF
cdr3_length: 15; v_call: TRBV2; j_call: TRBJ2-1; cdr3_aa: CAGQTGAAGGNEQFF
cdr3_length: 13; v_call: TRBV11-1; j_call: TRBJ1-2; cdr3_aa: CASSLSRNYGYTF
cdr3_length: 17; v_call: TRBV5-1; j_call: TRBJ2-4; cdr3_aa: CASSPGLAGDRGNIQYF
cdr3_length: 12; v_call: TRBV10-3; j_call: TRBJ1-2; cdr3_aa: CAISVGQYGYTF
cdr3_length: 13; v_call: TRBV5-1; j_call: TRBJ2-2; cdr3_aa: CASSLYGAGELFF
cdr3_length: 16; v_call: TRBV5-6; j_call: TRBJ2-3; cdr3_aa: CASSLRLRGGTDTQYF
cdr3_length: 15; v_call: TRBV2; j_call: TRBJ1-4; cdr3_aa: CASSMQGNLGEKLFF
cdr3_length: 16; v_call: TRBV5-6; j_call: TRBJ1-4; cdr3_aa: CASSLGTGWSNEKLFF
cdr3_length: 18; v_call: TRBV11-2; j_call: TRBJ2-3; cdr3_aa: CASSPGTSGRISADTQYF
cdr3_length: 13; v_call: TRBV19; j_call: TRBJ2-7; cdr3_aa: CASAGVPTYEQYF
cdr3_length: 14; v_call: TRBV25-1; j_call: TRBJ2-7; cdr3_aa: CASSGAYEPSEQYF
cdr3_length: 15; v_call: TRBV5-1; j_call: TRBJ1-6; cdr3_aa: CASSLQGRGDSPLHF
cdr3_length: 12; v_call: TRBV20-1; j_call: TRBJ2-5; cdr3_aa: CSASTSGQTQYF
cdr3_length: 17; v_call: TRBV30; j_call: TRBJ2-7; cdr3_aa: CAWSLLTSGGVPGEQYF
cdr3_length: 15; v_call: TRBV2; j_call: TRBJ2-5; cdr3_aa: CASSELAGKRETQYF
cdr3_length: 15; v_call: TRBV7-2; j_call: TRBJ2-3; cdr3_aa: CASSLAGQITDTQYF
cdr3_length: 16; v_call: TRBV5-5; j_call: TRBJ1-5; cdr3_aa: CASSLVGGRGNQPQHF
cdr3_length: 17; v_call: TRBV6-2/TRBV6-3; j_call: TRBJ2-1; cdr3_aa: CASSSGTSGRIPGEQFF
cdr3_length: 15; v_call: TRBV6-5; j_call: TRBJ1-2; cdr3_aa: CASSYSRPRDSGYTF
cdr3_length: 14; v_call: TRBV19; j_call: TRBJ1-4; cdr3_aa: CASGPQGTNEKLFF
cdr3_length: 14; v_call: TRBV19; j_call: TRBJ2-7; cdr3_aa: CASSLRTDTYEQYF
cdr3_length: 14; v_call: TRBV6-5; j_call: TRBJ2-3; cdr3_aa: CASRPGLASDTQYF
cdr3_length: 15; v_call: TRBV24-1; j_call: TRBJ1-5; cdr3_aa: CATSSPGAGNQPQHF
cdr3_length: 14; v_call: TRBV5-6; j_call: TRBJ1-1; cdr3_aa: CASGLLRGGPEAFF
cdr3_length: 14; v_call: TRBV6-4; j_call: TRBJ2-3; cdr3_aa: CASSERGGTDTQYF
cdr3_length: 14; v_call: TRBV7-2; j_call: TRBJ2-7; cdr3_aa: CASSQGGRVYEQYF
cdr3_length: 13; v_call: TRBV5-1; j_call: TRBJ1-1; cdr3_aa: CASWGVGDTEAFF
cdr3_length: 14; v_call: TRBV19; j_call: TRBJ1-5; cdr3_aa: CASSPRQGGQPQHF
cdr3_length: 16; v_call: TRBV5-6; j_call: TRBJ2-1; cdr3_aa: CASSVTSGRFYNEQFF
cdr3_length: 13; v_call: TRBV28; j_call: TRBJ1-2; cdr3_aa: CASSATGWQGYTF
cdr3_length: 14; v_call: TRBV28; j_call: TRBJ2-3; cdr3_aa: CASSKSGGADTQYF
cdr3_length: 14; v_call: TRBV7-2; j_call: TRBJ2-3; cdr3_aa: CASSLYGPTDTQYF
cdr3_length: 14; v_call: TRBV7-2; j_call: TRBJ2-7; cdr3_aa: CASSRDRRTYEQYF